This entry lists 26 T cell receptor beta chains sequenced from one sample in a study of OX40 agonist ivuxolimab in advanced cancers. Profiling relied on immunoSEQ multiplex PCR, and the TCRdb table lists in-frame clones only, not all of them. The sample records 65,000 to 95,000 clones, around 83% being singletons. This specimen consisted of CD4+ or CD8+ T cells sorted from blood, obtained in a trial of the OX40 agonist ivuxolimab. The receptors were gathered from an adult with an advanced solid tumor such as melanoma, head and neck, liver or kidney cancer.

The rearrangement uses TRBV14 and TRBJ1-2; D is uncertain. The V gene's germline CDR1 is SGHDN and CDR2 FVKESK. V was shortened by 0 bases and J by 7 bases, with 15 bases between the two germline ends. CDR3 length: 15 amino acids. The CDR3 DNA sequence: TGTGCCAGCAGCCAAGATCGTGGGTCAGGTGGTGGCTACACCTTC. It translates to CASSQDRGSGGGYTF.

The rearrangement links TRBV7-3 to TRBJ2-5; D perhaps matches TRBD2 (5 bases). V lost 1 base, J lost 4 bases, and 10 bases lay in between. Germline CDR1 and CDR2: SGHTA and FQGTGA. The CDR3 spans 14 residues. In DNA form, the CDR3 reads TGTGCCAGCAGCTTAAGCCCGGCGGGAGAGACCCAGTACTTC. Its translation: CASSLSPAGETQYF.

The rearrangement joins TRBV4-3 to TRBJ2-1; the match to TRBD2 covers 8 bases. The CDR3 extends over 16 amino acids. The J segment lost 0 bases and the V segment lost 5 bases, leaving 6 bases of the junction unmatched. CDR1 LGHNA and CDR2 YSLEER come from the germline V gene. This CDR3 reads CASSSGAGGSYNEQFF. For the CDR3, the DNA is TGCGCCAGCAGCTCCGGGGCGGGGGGCTCCTACAATGAGCAGTTCTTC.

J is TRBJ2-7 and V is TRBV6-5, with a tentative D call TRBD2 (5 bases). CDR3 length equals 14 residues. Germline V gene sequence: CDR1 MNHEY, CDR2 SVGAGI. V lost 5 bases to trimming and J lost 2 bases, with 13 bases between them. Here the CDR3 DNA reads TGTGCCAGCAGTGAAGTGGGGAGCACCTACGAGCAGTACTTC. This codes for CASSEVGSTYEQYF.

This sequence joins TRBV11-3 and TRBJ1-6, with a weak D call TRBD1 (5 bases). V dropped 4 bases and J dropped 8 bases, with 12 bases sitting between them. The CDR3 has 14 residues. Germline CDR1 reads SGHNT; CDR2 reads YENEEA. CDR3 sequence reads: CASSSHGGDSPLHF. The CDR3 bases are TGTGCCAGCAGCTCCCACGGGGGGGATTCACCCCTCCACTTT.

This chain connects TRBV30 to TRBJ2-4; D unclear. Germline values: CDR1 GTSNPN, CDR2 SVGIG (reference sequence). This CDR3 is built from 13 residues. The V and J ends lost 2 bases and 6 bases respectively, with 11 bases between them. The CDR3 reads CAWSLGSGNIQYF. In DNA form, the CDR3 reads TGTGCCTGGAGTCTAGGTTCGGGAAACATTCAGTACTTC. The complete variable domain, with remaining parts taken from reference TRBV30 and TRBJ2-4, reads SQTIHQWPATLVQPVGSPLSLECTVEGTSNPNLYWYRQAAGRGLQLLFYSVGIGQISSEVPQNLSASRPQDRQFILSSKKLLLSDSGFYLCAWSLGSGNIQYFGAGTRLSVL.

The chain uses TRBV5-4 and TRBJ2-5; D is undetermined. Trimming pared 2 bases from V and 5 bases from J, leaving 10 bases between. Germline V lookup: CDR1 SGHNT, CDR2 YYREEE (reference sequence). The CDR3 has 13 amino acids. The CDR3 DNA sequence: TGTGCCAGCAGCTTAAGTGCCGAGGAGACCCAGTACTTC. This translates into CASSLSAEETQYF.

This sequence joins TRBV28 and TRBJ2-6, with a possible D match to TRBD2 (6 bases). Trimming left V 3 bases short and J 4 bases short, with 13 bases between. CDR3 length: 16 amino acids. Germline lookup yields CDR1 MDHEN and CDR2 SYDVKM. The CDR3 DNA sequence: TGTGCCAGCAGTTTTCTGCGGGGATCCGGGGCCAACGTCCTGACTTTC. As protein: CASSFLRGSGANVLTF. Using reference TRBV28 and TRBJ2-6 for the parts outside the CDR3, the full variable domain is DVKVTQSSRYLVKRTGEKVFLECVQDMDHENMFWYRQDPGLGLRLIYFSYDVKMKEKGDIPEGYSVSREKKERFSLILESASTNQTSMYLCASSFLRGSGANVLTFGAGSRLTVL.

The chain couples TRBV28 to TRBJ2-7, with a possible D match to TRBD2 (5 bases). Germline CDR1 MDHEN, CDR2 SYDVKM. V gave up 7 bases and J gave up 0 bases, with 13 bases separating them. CDR3 length: 14 residues. Here the CDR3 DNA reads TGTGCCAGCACCTCTGGACTTATCTCCTACGAGCAGTACTTC. Its protein is CASTSGLISYEQYF.

The chain carries TRBV10-3 and TRBJ2-2; D unresolved. Germline assignment: CDR1 ENHRY and CDR2 SYGVKD. The CDR3 covers 12 residues. V was shortened by 8 bases and J by 7 bases, with 11 bases between the two germline ends. CDR3 bases: TGTGCCATCGGAGAAGTCGACGGGGAGCTGTTTTTT. It is translated as CAIGEVDGELFF.

About this clone: One junction end does not reproduce the germline sequence, and a read error may be involved. The chain links TRBV2 to TRBJ2-5; the D is unclear. There are 13 residues in the CDR3. Germline V gene data show CDR1 as SNHLY and CDR2 as FYNNEI. The chain's CDR3 is CASSGVPQETRYF. The CDR3 nucleotides are TGTGCCAGCAGTGGAGTTCCCCAAGAGACCCGGTACTTC.

This clone was detected only a few times. This sequence joins TRBV28 and TRBJ2-5, with D possibly matching TRBD2 (5 bases). Trimming pared 4 bases from V and 3 bases from J, leaving 6 bases between. Looked up from germline, CDR1 is MDHEN and CDR2 is SYDVKM. The length of the CDR3 is 12 residues. CDR3 protein: CASSSGKETQYF. The CDR3 DNA sequence: TGTGCCAGCAGTTCCGGGAAAGAGACCCAGTACTTC. Using reference TRBV28 and TRBJ2-5 for the parts outside the CDR3, the full variable domain is DVKVTQSSRYLVKRTGEKVFLECVQDMDHENMFWYRQDPGLGLRLIYFSYDVKMKEKGDIPEGYSVSREKKERFSLILESASTNQTSMYLCASSSGKETQYFGPGTRLLVL.

The V call is TRBV6-4, the J call TRBJ1-2; D not resolved. The V end was cut by 7 bases, the J end by 2 bases, with 11 bases between. The CDR3 runs to 13 residues. CDR1 and CDR2 from the germline V gene are MRHNA and SNTAGT. CDR3 bases: TGTGCCAGCACCAACCCCCGCAACTATGGCTACACCTTC. It is translated as CASTNPRNYGYTF.

CDR3 in amino acids: CASATSGGTDTQYF. CDR3 nucleotide sequence: TGTGCCAGTGCGACTAGCGGGGGCACAGATACGCAGTATTTT. The chain is built from TRBV19 and TRBJ2-3; 11 bases agree with TRBD2. The V segment lost 8 bases and the J segment 1 base; nucleotides outside the gene matches: 2. Germline CDR1 LNHDA, CDR2 SQIVND (reference sequence). This CDR3 is 14 amino acids long.

V is TRBV7-2 and J is TRBJ2-1; D gene unclear. The germline CDR1 and CDR2 sequences are SGHTA and FQGNSA. The CDR3 totals 15 residues. Trimming took 3 bases from V and 0 from J, leaving 9 bases between them. The DNA for the CDR3 is TGTGCCAGCAGCTTCAGGCGCGGCTCCTACAATGAGCAGTTCTTC. This codes for CASSFRRGSYNEQFF.

The rearrangement uses TRBV18 and TRBJ1-1; D is unresolved. The germline V and J ends were trimmed by 0 bases and 3 bases, with 8 bases remaining between them. Germline CDR1 and CDR2: KGHSH and LQKENI. The CDR3 spans 14 residues. CDR3 DNA: TGTGCCAGCTCACCACCGGGCGGATACACTGAAGCTTTCTTT. This codes for CASSPPGGYTEAFF.

The chain links TRBV30 to TRBJ2-3; D possibly corresponds to TRBD2 (7 bases). V lost 0 bases and J 7 bases, leaving 17 bases between the germline ends. Germline CDR1 and CDR2: GTSNPN and SVGIG (reference sequence). The CDR3 sequence is 15 residues long. The CDR3 spells CAWSVRGAQRNTQYF. CDR3 bases: TGTGCCTGGAGTGTCCGGGGGGCGCAAAGAAATACGCAGTATTTT.

This chain links TRBV11-2 with TRBJ2-1, with D possibly being TRBD1 or TRBD2 (5 bases each). This CDR3 has 15 amino acids. V gave up 0 bases and J gave up 8 bases, with 14 bases separating them. Germline V gene lookup returns CDR1 SGHAT and CDR2 FQNNGV. The CDR3 loop is CASSLDGTEVYEQFF. Written as DNA, the CDR3 is TGTGCCAGCAGCTTAGACGGGACCGAAGTGTATGAGCAGTTCTTC. The variable domain in full, with the rest retrieved from reference TRBV11-2 and TRBJ2-1, is EAGVAQSPRYKIIEKRQSVAFWCNPISGHATLYWYQQILGQGPKLLIQFQNNGVVDDSQLPKDRFSAERLKGVDSTLKIQPAKLEDSAVYLCASSLDGTEVYEQFFGPGTRLTVL.

V usage is TRBV28 and J usage is TRBJ2-1, with TRBD1 as a possible D gene (5 bases). Germline V gene data show CDR1 as MDHEN and CDR2 as SYDVKM. This CDR3 is built from 11 residues. Trimming took 9 bases from V and 5 from J, leaving 8 bases between them. The CDR3 nucleotides are TGTGCCAGTCCCAGGGACAATGAGCAGTTCTTC. Protein sequence: CASPRDNEQFF. The variable domain in full, completed from reference TRBV28 and TRBJ2-1, reads DVKVTQSSRYLVKRTGEKVFLECVQDMDHENMFWYRQDPGLGLRLIYFSYDVKMKEKGDIPEGYSVSREKKERFSLILESASTNQTSMYLCASPRDNEQFFGPGTRLTVL.

The J gene is TRBJ2-7, the V gene TRBV11-3; D gene unclear. V lost 3 bases and J lost 0, with 3 bases in between. The germline V gene encodes CDR1 SGHNT and CDR2 YENEEA. The CDR3 is made up of 12 amino acids. CDR3 bases: TGTGCCAGCAGCTTGGGCTCCTACGAGCAGTACTTC. Residues: CASSLGSYEQYF. The full variable domain, completed using reference TRBV11-3 and TRBJ2-7, is EAGVVQSPRYKIIEKKQPVAFWCNPISGHNTLYWYLQNLGQGPELLIRYENEEAVDDSQLPKDRFSAERLKGVDSTLKIQPAELGDSAVYLCASSLGSYEQYFGPGTRLTVT.

V is TRBV6-1 and J is TRBJ2-7; possibly TRBD2 for D (5 bases). V dropped 8 bases and J dropped 3 bases, with 11 bases sitting between them. CDR1 MNHNS and CDR2 SASEGT come from the germline V gene. The CDR3 contains 12 residues. The CDR3 DNA sequence: TGTGCCAGCCTTAACGACTACTACGAGCAGTACTTC. Translated: CASLNDYYEQYF.

The V and J genes are TRBV15 and TRBJ2-5; possibly TRBD2 for D (5 bases). Germline V gene data show CDR1 as LNHNV and CDR2 as YYDKDF (reference sequence). The V and J ends lost 3 bases and 0 bases respectively, with 11 bases between them. The CDR3 has 15 amino acids. The CDR3 is CATSSLEADQETQYF. CDR3 nucleotide sequence: TGTGCCACCAGCAGCCTGGAGGCAGACCAAGAGACCCAGTACTTC.

V and J are TRBV10-3 and TRBJ2-7, with 8 bases matching TRBD1. Germline lookup yields CDR1 ENHRY and CDR2 SYGVKD. The J segment lost 2 bases and the V segment lost 6 bases, leaving 6 bases of the junction unmatched. The CDR3 consists of 14 residues. In DNA, the CDR3 is TGTGCCATCAGCCCAAAGGACAGGGCCTACGAGCAGTACTTC. Protein: CAISPKDRAYEQYF.

The V gene is TRBV6-5, the J gene TRBJ1-2; D might be TRBD1 (6 bases). The length of the CDR3 is 11 residues. Germline CDR1 and CDR2: MNHEY and SVGAGI. Trimming cost V 6 bases and J 6 bases, with 8 bases left between them. The CDR3 region has the DNA TGTGCCAGCAGACAGGGAGATGGCTACACCTTC. The encoded protein is CASRQGDGYTF.

The rearrangement joins TRBV6-1 to TRBJ2-1; D uncertain. In germline, CDR1 is MNHNS, CDR2 SASEGT. The CDR3 is 12 residues long. Trimming stripped 5 bases from V and 8 bases from J, with 10 bases between. The CDR3 loop reads CASSNRWDEQFF. The CDR3, as DNA: TGTGCCAGCAGTAACCGTTGGGATGAGCAGTTCTTC.

This clone was detected a few times. The genes are TRBV6-1 and TRBJ1-2, with 7 nucleotides matching TRBD1. This CDR3 is built from 12 residues. Germline CDR1 and CDR2: MNHNS and SASEGT. Trimming cost V 6 bases and J 8 bases; bases outside gene matches: 6. CDR3 DNA sequence: TGTGCCAGCAGAAGACAGGGTGCAGGCTACACCTTC. It encodes CASRRQGAGYTF.